The 11 T cell receptor beta chains in this list originate from one sample, sequenced in a study of blood T cell repertoires in COVID-19. Repertoires were generated with immunoSEQ multiplex PCR, while TCRdb's copy carries only in-frame clones and drops some. This table holds 70,000 to 90,000 clones, 80% to 90% found once. Source material: peripheral blood. The receptors derive from a woman aged 55 to 70 with acute or convalescent COVID-19.

This rearrangement joins TRBV23-1 to TRBJ2-2, with 7 bases fitting TRBD1. TRBV23-1 qualifies as an ORF whose function is uncertain. The CDR3 loop spans 15 amino acids. With 2 bases clipped from V and 8 bases from J, the junction kept 8 bases outside the gene matches. The CDR3 bases are TGCGCCAGCAGTCAAAGGTACAGGGGAGTAGGGGAGCTGTTTTTT. Its translation is CASSQRYRGVGELFF.

This clone is large. Different DNA sequences within this sample yield the same CDR3. The V gene is TRBV3-1 (or the pseudogene TRBV3-2), the J gene TRBJ1-5; 7 bases line up with TRBD1. V lost 8 bases and J lost 0; bases outside the gene matches: 4. The length of the CDR3 is 14 residues. Looked up from germline, CDR1 is LGHDT and CDR2 is YNNKEL (reference sequence). The CDR3 DNA reads as TGTGCCAGCTCAACAGGGGATAGCAATCAGCCCCAGCATTTT. This encodes CASSTGDSNQPQHF.

J is TRBJ2-2 and V is TRBV11-3; D possibly corresponds to TRBD1 (5 bases). CDR1 and CDR2 (germline): SGHNT, YENEEA. The V gene lost 1 base and the J gene lost 4 bases, with 13 bases spanning the gap. This CDR3 has 16 amino acids. Here the CDR3 reads CASSLGEGATTGELFF. CDR3 DNA sequence: TGTGCCAGCAGCTTAGGAGAAGGGGCGACCACCGGGGAGCTGTTTTTT.

V usage is TRBV5-1 and J usage is TRBJ2-1; D gene uncertain. V was clipped by 1 base and J by 8 bases, with 13 bases between them. CDR3 length: 14 residues. Per the germline V gene, CDR1 is SGHRS and CDR2 is YFSETQ. The CDR3 sequence is CASSLPPRNDEQFF. The CDR3 DNA reads TGCGCCAGCAGCTTGCCCCCTAGGAATGATGAGCAGTTCTTC.

V and J are TRBV28 and TRBJ2-5, with 8 bases matching TRBD1. Germline assignment: CDR1 MDHEN and CDR2 SYDVKM. Trimming removed 6 bases from V and 3 bases from J; junction bases left unmatched: 12. This CDR3 is built from 16 residues. In DNA form, the CDR3 reads TGTGCCAGCAGCCCATTGACAGGGGACTCTGAAGAGACCCAGTACTTC. Residues: CASSPLTGDSEETQYF.

This clone was found a few times. V gene TRBV4-1 combines with J gene TRBJ1-3; the D gene is possibly TRBD1 (5 bases). V was trimmed by 0 bases and J by 0 bases, leaving 12 bases between them. There are 17 residues in the CDR3. CDR1 and CDR2 from the germline V gene are MGHRA and YSYEKL. CDR3 amino acids: CASSQDDRFDSGNTIYF. The CDR3 DNA reads as TGCGCCAGCAGCCAAGACGACAGATTTGACTCTGGAAACACCATATATTTT.

The CDR3 DNA is TGTGCCACCAGTGATCAGAGGTTACAGGCCGGGGAGCTGTTTTTT. This translates into CATSDQRLQAGELFF. The genes are TRBV24-1 and TRBJ2-2, with D maybe TRBD1 (5 bases). Trimming shortened V by 3 bases and J by 6 bases, and 13 bases separated the two germline ends. Per germline, CDR1 KGHDR and CDR2 SFDVKD. The CDR3 is made up of 15 amino acids.

This chain links TRBV3-1 (or the pseudogene TRBV3-2) with TRBJ1-2, with 8 bases fitting TRBD1. Germline CDR1 is LGHDT and CDR2 is YNNKEL (reference sequence). The J segment lost 5 bases and the V segment lost 0 bases, leaving 14 bases of the junction unmatched. The CDR3 is 18 residues long. The CDR3, as DNA: TGTGCCAGCAGCCAAGAAACAGAGCAGGGGGCATCGTGGTATGGCTACACCTTC. Protein sequence: CASSQETEQGASWYGYTF.

V is TRBV5-1 and J is TRBJ1-5; 7 positions match TRBD1. Germline V gene sequence: CDR1 SGHRS, CDR2 YFSETQ. V lost 4 bases to trimming and J lost 5 bases; unmatched junction nucleotides: 3. CDR3 length equals 13 residues. In DNA, the CDR3 is TGCGCCAGCAGCCGGGACAGTTATCAGCCCCAGCATTTT. Protein sequence: CASSRDSYQPQHF.

The genes are TRBV6-5 and TRBJ1-5; tentatively, D is TRBD1 (6 bases). The V end was cut by 10 bases, the J end by 7 bases, with 17 bases between. CDR1 is MNHEY and CDR2 is SVGAGI in the germline V gene. The CDR3 sequence is 13 residues long. Written as DNA, the CDR3 is TGTGCCACTCGACTCGCCCAGGGGCAGCCCCAGCATTTT. Translating it yields CATRLAQGQPQHF.

V gene TRBV13 combines with J gene TRBJ1-1, with TRBD1 identical over 8 bases. Unmatched junction bases numbered 6, after V lost 0 bases and J lost 0 bases. The CDR3 covers 17 residues. CDR1 and CDR2 (germline): PRHDT, FYEKMQ (reference sequence). CDR3 loop: CASSLGPDRGMNTEAFF. CDR3 coding DNA: TGTGCCAGCAGCTTAGGCCCTGACAGGGGAATGAACACTGAAGCTTTCTTT.